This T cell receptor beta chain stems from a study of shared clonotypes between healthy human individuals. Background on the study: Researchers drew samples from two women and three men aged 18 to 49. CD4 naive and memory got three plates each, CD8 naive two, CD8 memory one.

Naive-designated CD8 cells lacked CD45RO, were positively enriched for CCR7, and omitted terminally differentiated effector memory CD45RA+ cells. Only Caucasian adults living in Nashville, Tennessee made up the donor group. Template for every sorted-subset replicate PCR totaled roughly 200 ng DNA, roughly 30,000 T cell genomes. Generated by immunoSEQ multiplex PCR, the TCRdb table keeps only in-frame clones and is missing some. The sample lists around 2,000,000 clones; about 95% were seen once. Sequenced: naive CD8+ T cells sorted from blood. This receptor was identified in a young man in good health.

The DNA for the CDR3 is TGCGCCAGCAGCCAAGACACGGCGGGAGGGTACACCGGGGAGCTGTTTTTT. Its protein is CASSQDTAGGYTGELFF. V usage is TRBV4-3 and J usage is TRBJ2-2; 9 positions match TRBD2. The germline V gene encodes CDR1 LGHNA and CDR2 YSLEER. The V and J ends lost 0 bases and 3 bases, in that order; junction bases with no gene match: 5. This CDR3 region has 17 residues.